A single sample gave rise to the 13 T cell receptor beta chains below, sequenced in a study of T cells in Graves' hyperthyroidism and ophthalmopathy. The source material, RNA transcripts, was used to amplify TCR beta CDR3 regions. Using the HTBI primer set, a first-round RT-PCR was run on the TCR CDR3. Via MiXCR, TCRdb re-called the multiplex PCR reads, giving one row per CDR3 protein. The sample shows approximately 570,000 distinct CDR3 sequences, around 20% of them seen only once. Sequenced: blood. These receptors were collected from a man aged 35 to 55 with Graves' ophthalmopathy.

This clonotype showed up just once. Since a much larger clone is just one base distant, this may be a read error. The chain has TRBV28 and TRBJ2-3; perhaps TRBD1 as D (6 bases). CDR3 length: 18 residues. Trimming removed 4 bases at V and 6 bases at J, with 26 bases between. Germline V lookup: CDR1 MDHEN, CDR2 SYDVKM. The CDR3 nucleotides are TGTGCCAGCAGTTCCGGAAACCCCCCAGACAGGTCGTGGGATACGCAGTATTTT. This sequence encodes CASSSGNPPDRSWDTQYF.

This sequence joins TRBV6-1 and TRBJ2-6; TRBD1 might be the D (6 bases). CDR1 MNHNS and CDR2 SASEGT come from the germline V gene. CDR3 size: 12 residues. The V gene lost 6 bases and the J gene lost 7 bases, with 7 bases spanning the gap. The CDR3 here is CASRQGANVLTF. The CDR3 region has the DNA TGTGCCAGCAGACAGGGTGCCAACGTCCTGACTTTC.

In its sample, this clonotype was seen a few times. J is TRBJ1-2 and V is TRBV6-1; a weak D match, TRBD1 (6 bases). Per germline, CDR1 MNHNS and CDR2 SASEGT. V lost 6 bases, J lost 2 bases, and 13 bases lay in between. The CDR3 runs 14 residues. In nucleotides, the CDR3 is TGTGCCAGCAGACCTGACAGGACCAACTATGGCTACACCTTC. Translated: CASRPDRTNYGYTF.

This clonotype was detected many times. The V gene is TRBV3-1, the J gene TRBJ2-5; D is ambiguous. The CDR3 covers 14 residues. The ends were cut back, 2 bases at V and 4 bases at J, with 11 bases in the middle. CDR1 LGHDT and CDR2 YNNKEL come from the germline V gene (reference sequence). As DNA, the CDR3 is TGTGCCAGCAGCCAAAACGTATGGCCAGAGACCCAGTACTTC. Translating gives CASSQNVWPETQYF.

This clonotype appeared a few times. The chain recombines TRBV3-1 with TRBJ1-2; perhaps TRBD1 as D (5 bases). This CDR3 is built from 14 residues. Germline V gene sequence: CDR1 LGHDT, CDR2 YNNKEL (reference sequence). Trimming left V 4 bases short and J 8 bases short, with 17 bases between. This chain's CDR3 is CASSPIRGASGYTF. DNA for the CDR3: TGTGCCAGCAGCCCGATTCGTGGGGCCTCCGGCTACACCTTC.

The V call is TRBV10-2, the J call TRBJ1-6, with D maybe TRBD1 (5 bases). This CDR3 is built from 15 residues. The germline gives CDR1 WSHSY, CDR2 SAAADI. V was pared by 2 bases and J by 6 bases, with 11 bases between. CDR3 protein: CASSEVRGFNSPLHF. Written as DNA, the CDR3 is TGCGCCAGCAGTGAGGTCCGGGGCTTTAATTCACCCCTCCACTTT.

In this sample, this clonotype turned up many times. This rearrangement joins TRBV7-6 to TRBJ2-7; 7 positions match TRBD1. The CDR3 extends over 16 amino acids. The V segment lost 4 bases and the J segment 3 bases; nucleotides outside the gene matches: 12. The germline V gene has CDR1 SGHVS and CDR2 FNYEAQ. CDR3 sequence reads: CASSSKGTARYYEQYF. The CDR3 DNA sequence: TGTGCCAGCAGCTCAAAAGGGACAGCAAGATACTACGAGCAGTACTTC.

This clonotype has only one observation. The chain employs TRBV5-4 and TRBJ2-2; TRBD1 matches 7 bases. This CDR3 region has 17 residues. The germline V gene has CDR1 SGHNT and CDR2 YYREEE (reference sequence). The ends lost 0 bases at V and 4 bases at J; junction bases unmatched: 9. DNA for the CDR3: TGTGCCAGCAGCTTGGAAGGCAGGGGGTTCGTCACCGGGGAGCTGTTTTTT. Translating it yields CASSLEGRGFVTGELFF.

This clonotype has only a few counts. CDR3 in amino acids: CASSAQGARRNTIYF. CDR3 in DNA: TGTGCCAGCAGTGCCCAGGGGGCGCGAAGAAACACCATATATTTT. This chain connects TRBV6-1 to TRBJ1-3, with 8 bases identical to TRBD1. CDR1 and CDR2 (germline): MNHNS, SASEGT. V was clipped by 4 bases and J by 5 bases; unmatched bases: 7. CDR3 length equals 15 residues.

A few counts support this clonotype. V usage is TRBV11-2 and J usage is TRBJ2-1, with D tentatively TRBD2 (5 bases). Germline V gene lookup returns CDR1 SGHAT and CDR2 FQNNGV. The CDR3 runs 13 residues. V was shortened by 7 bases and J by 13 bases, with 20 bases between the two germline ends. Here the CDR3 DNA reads TGTGCCAGCACCCCGGTGGGGAGAGCCCCCCAGTTCTTC. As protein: CASTPVGRAPQFF.

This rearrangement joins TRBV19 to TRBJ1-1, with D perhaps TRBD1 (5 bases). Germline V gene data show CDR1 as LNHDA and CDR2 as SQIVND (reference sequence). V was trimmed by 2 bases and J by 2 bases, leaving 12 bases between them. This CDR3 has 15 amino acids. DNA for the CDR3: TGTGCCAGTAGTATATCCGGGGCGCCCAACACTGAAGCTTTCTTT. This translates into CASSISGAPNTEAFF.

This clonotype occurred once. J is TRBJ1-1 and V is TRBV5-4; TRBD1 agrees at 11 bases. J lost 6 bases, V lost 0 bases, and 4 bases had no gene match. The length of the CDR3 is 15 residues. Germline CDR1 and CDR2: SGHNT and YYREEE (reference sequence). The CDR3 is CASSLAGTGGPEAFF. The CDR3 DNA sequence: TGTGCCAGCAGCTTGGCCGGGACAGGGGGGCCTGAAGCTTTCTTT.

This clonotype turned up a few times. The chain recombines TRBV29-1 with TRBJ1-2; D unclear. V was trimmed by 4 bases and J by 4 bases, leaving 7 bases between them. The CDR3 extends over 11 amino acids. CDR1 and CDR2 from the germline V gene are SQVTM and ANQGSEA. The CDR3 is CSVGEIYGYTF. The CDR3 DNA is TGCAGCGTTGGGGAGATCTATGGCTACACCTTC.